This entry lists 23 T cell receptor beta chains sequenced from one sample in a study of CD8 T cells in Susac syndrome (dated by TCRdb to the late 2010s). The library was built by means of the immunoSEQ multiplex PCR assay. RNA was extracted using the RNeasy kit, and about 0.5 to 1 ug of the RNA was reverse transcribed with random hexamers. In-frame beta chains were kept once TCRdb had trimmed the public reads at Q25 with fastp and called clones with MiXCR. Each CDR3 protein gets just one entry, which takes the most common genes and DNA from the rows behind it. The table for this sample lists 150,000 to 200,000 distinct CDR3 sequences; 90% to 95% of them were counted only once. The top ten constitute 0.095% to 0.1% of the sample. Sequencing was performed on CD4+ T cells from PBMCs. All receptors derive from a human donor with Susac syndrome.

V usage is TRBV19 and J usage is TRBJ1-1; D gene unclear. Trimming pared 6 bases from V and 10 bases from J, leaving 12 bases between. Germline V gene lookup returns CDR1 LNHDA and CDR2 SQIVND (reference sequence). The CDR3 spans 11 residues. The CDR3 DNA is TGTGCCAGTAGGCTAGATCTAAGAGCTTTCTTT. Its translation: CASRLDLRAFF.

This sequence joins TRBV30 and TRBJ2-7; 7 nucleotides agree with TRBD1. The CDR3 is 13 residues long. Unmatched junction bases numbered 5, after V lost 4 bases and J lost 2 bases. Germline CDR1 GTSNPN, CDR2 SVGIG (reference sequence). The CDR3 nucleotides are TGTGCCTGGACCGACAGGGTAACCTACGAGCAGTACTTC. Its translation is CAWTDRVTYEQYF.

V and J are TRBV7-8 and TRBJ2-7; D may match TRBD1 or TRBD2 (7 bases each). Trimming removed 5 bases at V and 6 bases at J, with 20 bases between. There are 15 residues in the CDR3. Germline V lookup: CDR1 SGHVS, CDR2 FQNEAQ. Written as DNA, the CDR3 is TGTGCCAGCAGCCCCAGACAGGGAGGGTCGTCCGAGCAGTACTTC. Translating gives CASSPRQGGSSEQYF.

The count of this clonotype is one. The chain couples TRBV7-2 to TRBJ2-5, with D possibly matching TRBD1 (6 bases). Trimming took off 5 bases at V and 1 base at J, with 11 bases between the two ends. Germline V gene lookup returns CDR1 SGHTA and CDR2 FQGNSA. The CDR3 is 14 residues long. The CDR3 loop reads CASSAGTFQETQYF. In DNA, the CDR3 is TGTGCCAGCAGCGCAGGGACATTCCAAGAGACCCAGTACTTC.

The chain recombines TRBV10-3 with TRBJ1-2, with D hard to call. The CDR3 consists of 13 residues. Germline V lookup: CDR1 ENHRY, CDR2 SYGVKD. V was pared by 1 base and J by 6 bases, with 9 bases between. The CDR3 DNA reads TGTGCCATCAGTGAGTTCTCGGGAGATGGCTACACCTTC. Residues: CAISEFSGDGYTF.

The CDR3 reads CASSRGTGEITREQFF. The DNA for the CDR3 is TGCGCCAGCAGCCGGGGAACGGGAGAGATAACGCGTGAGCAGTTCTTC. The V gene is TRBV4-3, the J gene TRBJ2-1, with D possibly being TRBD2 (6 bases). V gave up 4 bases and J gave up 9 bases, with 22 bases separating them. Germline values: CDR1 LGHNA, CDR2 YSLEER. The CDR3 totals 16 residues.

The CDR3 loop is CASSPRAGTANTGELFF. The CDR3 nucleotides read TGTGCCAGCAGCCCCAGGGCGGGGACAGCGAACACCGGGGAGCTGTTTTTT. This sequence joins TRBV7-9 and TRBJ2-2, with D perhaps matching TRBD1 (7 bases). Trimming stripped 5 bases from V and 0 bases from J, with 16 bases between. This CDR3 has 17 residues. From germline, CDR1 is SEHNR and CDR2 FQNEAQ (reference sequence).

The chain couples TRBV7-2 to TRBJ2-7; D is possibly TRBD2 (6 bases). Germline CDR1 reads SGHTA; CDR2 reads FQGNSA. Trimming removed 5 bases at V and 4 bases at J, with 15 bases between. This CDR3 comprises 14 residues. The CDR3, as DNA: TGTGCCAGCAGCCCTCGAGGCGGGATATACGAGCAGTACTTC. It is translated as CASSPRGGIYEQYF.

V and J are TRBV3-1 and TRBJ2-7; 7 bases agree with TRBD1. J was trimmed by 3 bases and V by 3 bases; bases with no gene match: 8. Looked up from germline, CDR1 is LGHDT and CDR2 is YNNKEL (reference sequence). The CDR3 extends over 15 amino acids. The CDR3 coding sequence is TGTGCCAGCAGCCATCAGGGGACAGCTTTCTACGAGCAGTACTTC. It translates to CASSHQGTAFYEQYF.

This chain uses TRBV13 with TRBJ2-7; D is ambiguous. The CDR3 is 14 amino acids. Germline V CDR1 and CDR2: PRHDT, FYEKMQ (reference sequence). V was shortened by 0 bases and J by 3 bases, with 9 bases between the two germline ends. CDR3 in amino acids: CASSLGRPNYEQYF. The CDR3 nucleotides read TGTGCCAGCAGCTTAGGGCGCCCGAACTACGAGCAGTACTTC.

The chain carries TRBV12-3 or TRBV12-4 and TRBJ2-1, with 8 bases lining up with TRBD2. This CDR3 is built from 15 residues. Losses at the gene ends were 8 bases for V and 9 bases for J; bases not matched to a gene: 15. Here the CDR3 reads CASGARAGDLGEQFF. The CDR3 DNA reads TGTGCCAGCGGAGCAAGAGCGGGAGACCTGGGTGAGCAGTTCTTC.

V and J are TRBV30 and TRBJ1-5; TRBD1 matches at 8 bases. The ends lost 5 bases at V and 7 bases at J; junction bases unmatched: 7. The CDR3 runs to 13 residues. CDR1 is GTSNPN and CDR2 is SVGIG in the germline V gene (reference sequence). In nucleotides, the CDR3 is TGTGCCTGGCAGGGGGCGCCTGGACAGCCCCAGCATTTT. Translating gives CAWQGAPGQPQHF.

The count of this clonotype is one. The rearrangement uses TRBV20-1 and TRBJ2-2; 7 positions agree with TRBD2. CDR1 is DFQATT, CDR2 SNEGSKA, per germline (reference sequence). V was pared by 1 base and J by 5 bases, with 4 bases of the junction left unmatched. CDR3 length: 14 residues. The CDR3 DNA is TGCAGTGCTAGAGGGCTAGCGGCGACCGGGGAGCTGTTTTTT. Its translation: CSARGLAATGELFF.

The CDR3: CASSQQATNEKLFF. CDR3 bases: TGTGCCAGCAGTCAACAGGCAACTAATGAAAAACTGTTTTTT. This chain links TRBV12-3 or TRBV12-4 with TRBJ1-4; D possibly corresponds to TRBD1 (5 bases). The CDR3 spans 14 residues. V was pared by 5 bases and J by 0 bases, with 7 bases between.

This rearrangement joins TRBV7-8 to TRBJ2-5; no definite D call. Germline CDR1 is SGHVS and CDR2 is FQNEAQ. The CDR3 extends over 12 amino acids. V was clipped by 0 bases and J by 5 bases, with 4 bases between them. This CDR3 is CASSLAGETQYF. In DNA form, the CDR3 reads TGTGCCAGCAGCTTAGCTGGCGAGACCCAGTACTTC. Based on the CDR3 plus reference TRBV7-8 and TRBJ2-5, the full variable domain is GAGVSQSPRYKVAKRGQDVALRCDPISGHVSLFWYQQALGQGPEFLTYFQNEAQLDKSGLPSDRFFAERPEGSVSTLKIQRTQQEDSAVYLCASSLAGETQYFGPGTRLLVL.

This chain connects TRBV5-1 to TRBJ2-7, with TRBD2 matching over 14 bases. This CDR3 comprises 17 residues. Looked up from germline, CDR1 is SGHRS and CDR2 is YFSETQ. V lost 6 bases to trimming and J lost 3 bases; unmatched junction nucleotides: 11. The CDR3 sequence: CASTTSGGLAGDYEQYF. DNA for the CDR3: TGCGCCAGCACCACGAGCGGGGGACTAGCGGGGGACTACGAGCAGTACTTC. The full variable domain, rest sourced from reference TRBV5-1 and TRBJ2-7, is KAGVTQTPRYLIKTRGQQVTLSCSPISGHRSVSWYQQTPGQGLQFLFEYFSETQRNKGNFPGRFSGRQFSNSRSEMNVSTLELGDSALYLCASTTSGGLAGDYEQYFGPGTRLTVT.

The chain has TRBV18 and TRBJ1-5; 8 bases agree with TRBD1. The CDR3 is 14 amino acids. V shed 5 bases, J shed 2 bases, and the junction held 2 bases outside the gene matches. Germline lookup yields CDR1 KGHSH and CDR2 LQKENI. CDR3 in amino acids: CASSAGQGNQPQHF. The CDR3 nucleotides are TGTGCCAGCTCAGCGGGACAGGGCAATCAGCCCCAGCATTTT. The whole variable domain, filled in from reference TRBV18 and TRBJ1-5, reads NAGVMQNPRHLVRRRGQEARLRCSPMKGHSHVYWYRQLPEEGLKFMVYLQKENIIDESGMPKERFSAEFPKEGPSILRIQQVVRGDSAAYFCASSAGQGNQPQHFGDGTRLSIL.

The V and J genes are TRBV20-1 and TRBJ1-4; D might be TRBD1 (6 bases). The CDR3 contains 15 residues. Trimming shortened V by 0 bases and J by 4 bases, and 12 bases separated the two germline ends. Germline assignment: CDR1 DFQATT and CDR2 SNEGSKA (reference sequence). The CDR3 DNA follows: TGCAGTGCTAGAGACGGGGGCCAGATTAATGAAAAACTGTTTTTT. It is translated as CSARDGGQINEKLFF.

The V call is TRBV18, the J call TRBJ1-5; 9 nucleotides match TRBD1. The CDR3 extends over 15 amino acids. Germline CDR1 KGHSH, CDR2 LQKENI. The ends lost 3 bases at V and 3 bases at J; junction bases unmatched: 3. The CDR3 here is CASSPTGGSNQPQHF. For the CDR3, the DNA is TGTGCCAGCTCACCGACAGGGGGATCCAATCAGCCCCAGCATTTT.

The chain's CDR3 is CASSLSSLGNEQFF. CDR3 nucleotides: TGCGCCAGCAGCTTGTCCTCCCTAGGGAATGAGCAGTTCTTC. The chain uses TRBV5-1 and TRBJ2-1; no clear D gene. V was clipped by 1 base and J by 7 bases, with 12 bases between them. The CDR3 extends over 14 amino acids. Germline lookup yields CDR1 SGHRS and CDR2 YFSETQ.

CDR3 DNA: TGTGCCAGCAGTGACTCGGGTGGGGCGAACACCGGGGAGCTGTTTTTT. Its translation is CASSDSGGANTGELFF. The chain joins TRBV6-4 to TRBJ2-2; D is unresolved. CDR3 size: 16 residues. The V gene lost 0 bases and the J gene lost 0 bases, with 8 bases spanning the gap. Germline V gives CDR1 MRHNA, CDR2 SNTAGT.

The chain couples TRBV5-6 to TRBJ1-1, with no clear D. CDR3 length: 13 amino acids. Germline CDR1 is SGHDT and CDR2 is YYEEEE. V was cut by 4 bases and J by 11 bases, with 18 bases left in between. The CDR3 is CASSQPGPDQAFF. The CDR3 DNA sequence: TGTGCCAGCAGCCAACCCGGACCGGACCAGGCTTTCTTT.

V usage is TRBV7-2 and J usage is TRBJ2-7, with a possible D match to TRBD2 (5 bases). CDR1 and CDR2 from the germline V gene are SGHTA and FQGNSA. Trimming pared 5 bases from V and 4 bases from J, leaving 15 bases between. The CDR3 has 14 residues. The CDR3 region is CASSPYGESYEQYF. Written as DNA, the CDR3 is TGTGCCAGCAGCCCATATGGGGAGAGTTACGAGCAGTACTTC.